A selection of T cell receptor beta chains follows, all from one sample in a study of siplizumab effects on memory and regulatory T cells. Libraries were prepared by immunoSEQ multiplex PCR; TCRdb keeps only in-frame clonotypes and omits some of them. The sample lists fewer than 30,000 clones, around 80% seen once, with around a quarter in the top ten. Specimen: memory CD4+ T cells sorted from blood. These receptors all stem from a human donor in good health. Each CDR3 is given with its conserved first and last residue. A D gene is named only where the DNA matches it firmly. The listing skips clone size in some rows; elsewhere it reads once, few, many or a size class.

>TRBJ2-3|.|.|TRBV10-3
TGTGCCATCAGTGAGATTCAGGCTAGCACAGATACGCAGTATTTT
CAISEIQASTDTQYF
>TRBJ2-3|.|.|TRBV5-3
TGTGCCAGAAGCCCTGCGATTTCAGATACGCAGTATTTT
CARSPAISDTQYF
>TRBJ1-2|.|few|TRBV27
TGTGCCAGCAGTTTAAATGGCCTTTTTACCGGCTACACCTTC
CASSLNGLFTGYTF
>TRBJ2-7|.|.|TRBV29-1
TGCAGCGCCACACTAGACTACGAGCAGTACTTC
CSATLDYEQYF
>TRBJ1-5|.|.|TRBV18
TGTGCCAGCTCGGAGGGAACCAATCAGCCCCAGCATTTT
CASSEGTNQPQHF
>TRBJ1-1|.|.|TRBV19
TGTGCCAGTAGTATGCTAATGAACACTGAAGCTTTCTTT
CASSMLMNTEAFF
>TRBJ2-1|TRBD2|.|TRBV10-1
TGCGCCAGCAGTGATTCGGGACTAGCTATACGGCAGTTCTTC
CASSDSGLAIRQFF
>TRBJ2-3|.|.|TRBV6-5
TGTGCCAGCAGTTACTCGGGGGTCCACACAGATACGCAGTATTTT
CASSYSGVHTDTQYF
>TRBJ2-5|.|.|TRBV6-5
TGTGCCAGCAGTTACTCGAATCCAGGGGACAAAGAGACCCAGTACTTC
CASSYSNPGDKETQYF
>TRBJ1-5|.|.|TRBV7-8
TGTGCCAGCAGCTTAGGGATACTCAATCAGCCCCAGCATTTT
CASSLGILNQPQHF
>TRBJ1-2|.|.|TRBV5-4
TGTGCCAGCGCTCCACGAGCTAACTATGGCTACACCTTC
CASAPRANYGYTF
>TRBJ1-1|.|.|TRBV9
TGTGCCAGCAGCAAGGGGGTCGGGGACGCTCGGGACACTGAAGCTTTCTTT
CASSKGVGDARDTEAFF
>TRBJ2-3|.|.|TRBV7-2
TGTGCCAGCAGCTTTGAGTTCGCGCAGTATTTT
CASSFEFAQYF
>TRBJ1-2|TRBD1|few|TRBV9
TGTGCCAGCAGCGTAGTGGGCCCGGGACAGGGGGCAGATGGCTACACCTTC
CASSVVGPGQGADGYTF
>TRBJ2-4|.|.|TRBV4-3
TGCGCCAGCAGCCAGTCAAGGGGGACCAAAAACATTCAGTACTTC
CASSQSRGTKNIQYF
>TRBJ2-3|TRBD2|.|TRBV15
TGTGCCACCAGCGGTTTTAGCGGGAGCACAGATACGCAGTATTTT
CATSGFSGSTDTQYF
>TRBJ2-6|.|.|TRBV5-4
TGTGCCAGCAGACGGGTCCTCAGCTCTGGGGCCAACGTCCTGACTTTC
CASRRVLSSGANVLTF
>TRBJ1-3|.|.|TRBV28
TGTGCCAGCAGACTTGGGTCAGAGGCTGCCGGAAACACCATATATTTT
CASRLGSEAAGNTIYF
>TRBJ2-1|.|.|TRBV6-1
TGTGCCAGCAGTGAATGGGGGGGCCCCTACAATGAGCAGTTCTTC
CASSEWGGPYNEQFF
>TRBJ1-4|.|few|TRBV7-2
TGTGCCAGCAGCTTAGCGCTAAGGGGCGGTGAAAAACTGTTTTTT
CASSLALRGGEKLFF
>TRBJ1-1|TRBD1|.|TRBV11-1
TGTGCCAGCAGCGGCAGGGGGTTGAACACTGAAGCTTTCTTT
CASSGRGLNTEAFF
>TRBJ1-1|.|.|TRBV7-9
TGTGCCAGCAGAAGCCAAGGGGGGGGGAACACTGAAGCTTTCTTT
CASRSQGGGNTEAFF
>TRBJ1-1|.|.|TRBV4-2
TGTGCCAGCAGCCTTACAGACAAACCTGAAGCTTTCTTT
CASSLTDKPEAFF
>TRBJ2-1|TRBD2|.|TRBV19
TGTGCCAGTAGCGGACCGGGACTAGCGGGAGCCCCCCCCAATGAGCAGTTCTTC
CASSGPGLAGAPPNEQFF
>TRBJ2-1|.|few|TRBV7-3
TGTGCCAGCAGCCCCCAGTTATGGGACCCCAGGGAAAGAGTCGGTGAGCAGTTCTTC
CASSPQLWDPRERVGEQFF
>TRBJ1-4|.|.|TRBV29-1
TGCAGCGTTCTAGGGGATAATGAAAAACTGTTTTTT
CSVLGDNEKLFF
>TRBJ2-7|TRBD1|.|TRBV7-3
TGTGCCAGCAGCTCGGACAGGGGCAAGGAGCAGTACTTC
CASSSDRGKEQYF
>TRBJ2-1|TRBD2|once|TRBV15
TGTGCCACCAGCAGAGTTGGCGGGAGTTTCTACAATGAGCAGTTCTTC
CATSRVGGSFYNEQFF
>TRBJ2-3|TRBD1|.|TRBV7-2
TGTGCCAGCAGCTGGGGGACAGGGGAATTAGATACGCAGTATTTT
CASSWGTGELDTQYF
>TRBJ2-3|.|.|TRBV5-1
TGCGCCAGCAGCTACCAGATGGCCCAGGACCTTCCGCAGTATTTT
CASSYQMAQDLPQYF
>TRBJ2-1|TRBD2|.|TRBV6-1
TGTGCCAGCAGTGGAGGGACTAGCGGGAACAATGAGCAGTTCTTC
CASSGGTSGNNEQFF
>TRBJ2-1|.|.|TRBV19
TGTGCCAGTAGTATGGCCCGGGTGCAGTTCTTC
CASSMARVQFF
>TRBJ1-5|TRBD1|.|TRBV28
TGTGCCAGCAGTTGGGGGACAGGCAATCAGCCCCAGCATTTT
CASSWGTGNQPQHF
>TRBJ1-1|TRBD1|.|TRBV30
TGTGCCTGGAGACCCGTGGGCTGGGACAGGAACACTGAAGCTTTCTTT
CAWRPVGWDRNTEAFF
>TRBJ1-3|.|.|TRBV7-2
TGTGCCAGCAGCTCGAGGAATTGGGGTGGAAACACCATATATTTT
CASSSRNWGGNTIYF
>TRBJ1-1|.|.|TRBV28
TGTGCCAGCAGAGGGGGGGGCACTGAAGCTTTCTTT
CASRGGGTEAFF
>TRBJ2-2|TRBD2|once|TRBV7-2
TGTGCCAGCAGCCCCGGACTAGGCGGCGGGGAGCTGTTTTTT
CASSPGLGGGELFF
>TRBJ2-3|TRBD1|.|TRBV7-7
TGTGCTAGCAGCCCTGGGACAGCCAGCAATACGCAGTATTTT
CASSPGTASNTQYF
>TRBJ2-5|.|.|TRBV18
TGTGCCAGCTCACCAGTTAGCGTGGAGACCCAGTACTTC
CASSPVSVETQYF
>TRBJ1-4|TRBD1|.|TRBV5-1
TGCGCCAGCAGGCTAGCGGGACAGGGACGAGAAAAACTGTTTTTT
CASRLAGQGREKLFF
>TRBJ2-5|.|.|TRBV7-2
TGTGCCAGCAGCGGAACCGGGACGATGCGAGAGACCCAGTACTTC
CASSGTGTMRETQYF
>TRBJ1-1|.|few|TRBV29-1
TGCAGCGTTGGGATCGGAGGGGTGAACACTGAAGCTTTCTTT
CSVGIGGVNTEAFF
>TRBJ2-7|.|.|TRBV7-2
TGTGCCAGCAGCTTTGCACAGAGCTCCTACGAGCAGTACTTC
CASSFAQSSYEQYF
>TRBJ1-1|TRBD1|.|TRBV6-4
TGTGCCAGCAGTGACACCGACAGGGGCACTGAAGCTTTCTTT
CASSDTDRGTEAFF
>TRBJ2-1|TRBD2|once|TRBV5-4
TGTGCCAGCAGCTTGGGTGGGAGGGCCTTCAATGAGCAGTTCTTC
CASSLGGRAFNEQFF
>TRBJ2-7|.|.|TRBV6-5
TGTGCCAGCAGAATCACAACAGGAAACATGGAGTACTTC
CASRITTGNMEYF
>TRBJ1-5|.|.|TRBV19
TGTGCCGTTACCCGTAATCGGAGATATAGCAATCAGCCCCAGCATTTT
CAVTRNRRYSNQPQHF
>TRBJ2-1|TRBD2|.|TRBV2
TGTGCCAGCAAGGCGCGGGAGGGACCATACAATGAGCAGTTCTTC
CASKAREGPYNEQFF
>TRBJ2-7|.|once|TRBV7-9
TGTGCCAGCAGCTTAGTCAGGGCCCCCCACGAGCAGTACTTC
CASSLVRAPHEQYF